Below are 12 T cell receptor beta chains sequenced from a single sample in a study of T cell repertoires in cytomegalovirus infection. Antigens of these TCRs are unknown. TCRdb recomputed calls from the reads with MiXCR, one row per CDR3 protein. Among around 95,000 distinct CDR3 sequences listed, about 31% were seen once. The sequenced sample was CD8+ T cells from cultured PBMCs, obtained from culture after CMV antigen stimulation. These TCRs come from a human donor in good health (CMV status not recorded). Some clones in this sample may be carry-over from other donors' samples.

The gene calls are TRBV9 and TRBJ1-5; the D is unclear. CDR3 length: 14 residues. Germline V CDR1 and CDR2: SGDLS, YYNGEE. Trimming removed 3 bases from V and 2 bases from J, with 9 bases in between. The CDR3 nucleotides read TGTGCCAGCAGCGGAGGGTTTGGCAATCAGCCCCAGCATTTT. Amino acid sequence: CASSGGFGNQPQHF.

This clonotype came up many times. CDR3 sequence reads: CASSLLPVGPGSHYEQYF. The CDR3 DNA reads as TGCGCCAGCAGCCTACTACCCGTAGGACCGGGCTCTCATTACGAGCAGTACTTC. The genes are TRBV4-1 and TRBJ2-7, with D unresolved. V lost 4 bases to trimming and J lost 4 bases, with 26 bases between them. In germline, CDR1 is MGHRA, CDR2 YSYEKL. The CDR3 totals 18 residues.

This clonotype was recorded a few times. The gene calls are TRBV12-5 and TRBJ2-2; D not resolved. The CDR3 has 12 amino acids. Germline V gene sequence: CDR1 LGHNT, CDR2 FRNRAP. V shed 8 bases and J shed 6 bases, with 10 bases lying between them. The CDR3 here is CASSASAGELFF. The CDR3 region has the DNA TGTGCTAGTTCCGCCTCGGCCGGGGAGCTGTTTTTT.

Note on this clonotype: The germline gene is not matched at one end of the junction; a read error may be the cause. The V call is TRBV27, the J call TRBJ2-7, with D perhaps matching TRBD1 (6 bases). CDR3 size: 13 residues. Germline CDR1 MNHEY, CDR2 SMNVEV (reference sequence). The CDR3 DNA reads TGTGCCAGTAGTTACGGGACAACCTACGAGCAGTACTTC. Protein: CASSYGTTYEQYF.

This clonotype has at least ten counts. The rearrangement links TRBV6-2 or TRBV6-3 to TRBJ1-1; possibly TRBD1 for D (6 bases). Trimming shortened V by 5 bases and J by 1 base, and 11 bases separated the two germline ends. The CDR3 length is 14 residues. Germline CDR1 MNHEY, CDR2 SVGEGT. The CDR3 DNA follows: TGTGCCAGCAGTCTAATACAGGGGAACACTGAAGCTTTCTTT. Its translation is CASSLIQGNTEAFF.

This clonotype was counted ten times or more. This sequence joins TRBV4-1 and TRBJ2-1; 12 bases match TRBD2. V gave up 2 bases and J gave up 9 bases; unmatched junction bases: 5. Germline values: CDR1 MGHRA, CDR2 YSYEKL. The length of the CDR3 is 15 residues. The CDR3: CASSQLAGGRSEQFF. In DNA, the CDR3 is TGCGCCAGCAGCCAACTAGCGGGGGGGCGTTCTGAGCAGTTCTTC.

The chain joins TRBV2 to TRBJ2-7; D not certain. CDR1 SNHLY and CDR2 FYNNEI come from the germline V gene. The CDR3 contains 14 residues. Trimming stripped 4 bases from V and 2 bases from J, with 12 bases between. The CDR3 DNA reads TGTGCCAGCAGTGGTGTACAGTTCACCTACGAGCAGTACTTC. This encodes CASSGVQFTYEQYF.

The chain employs TRBV11-2 and TRBJ1-1; no reliable D call. Germline V gene data show CDR1 as SGHAT and CDR2 as FQNNGV. This CDR3 comprises 14 residues. Trimming pared 5 bases from V and 10 bases from J, leaving 20 bases between. CDR3 amino acids: CASSPSLGQPGAFF. As DNA, the CDR3 is TGTGCCAGCAGCCCCAGCTTAGGGCAGCCTGGAGCTTTCTTT.

In this sample, this clonotype turned up once. This chain joins TRBV7-9 and TRBJ1-4; 7 nucleotides align to TRBD1. The CDR3 length is 14 residues. V lost 6 bases to trimming and J lost 12 bases; unmatched junction nucleotides: 13. CDR1 SEHNR and CDR2 FQNEAQ come from the germline V gene (reference sequence). The CDR3, as DNA: TGTGCCAGCAGATTTACCCCCGCCGACAGGGAACTGTTTTTT. Its translation is CASRFTPADRELFF.

This rearrangement joins TRBV30 to TRBJ1-1; D remains unclear. The V end was cut by 3 bases, the J end by 0 bases, with 8 bases between. This CDR3 spans 13 amino acids. Germline V gene lookup returns CDR1 GTSNPN and CDR2 SVGIG (reference sequence). CDR3 nucleotides: TGTGCCTGGAGGCCAGTCTTGAACACTGAAGCTTTCTTT. Its protein is CAWRPVLNTEAFF.

This clonotype was counted a few times. The chain employs TRBV6-6 and TRBJ2-7; no clear D gene. The germline gives CDR1 MNHNY, CDR2 SVGAGI (reference sequence). V gave up 5 bases and J gave up 2 bases, with 13 bases separating them. The CDR3 runs 14 residues. This chain's CDR3 is CASSLRAIPYEQYF. CDR3 coding DNA: TGTGCCAGCAGTCTACGGGCCATTCCCTACGAGCAGTACTTC.

The V and J genes are TRBV7-9 and TRBJ2-7; no firm D call. Per the germline V gene, CDR1 is SEHNR and CDR2 is FQNEAQ (reference sequence). The CDR3 runs 11 residues. Trimming pared 5 bases from V and 3 bases from J, leaving 5 bases between. Written as DNA, the CDR3 is TGTGCCAGCAGCGAAATCTACGAGCAGTACTTC. Amino acid sequence: CASSEIYEQYF.